This is a list of T cell receptor beta chains from one sample in a study of blood T cell repertoires in COVID-19. Sequenced by immunoSEQ multiplex PCR; TCRdb stores in-frame clones only, minus some. The data contain about 250,000 clones, 88% of them singletons. Material for sequencing was PBMCs or T cells enriched from blood (not recorded which). The receptors shown here come from a woman in her thirties or forties who had been exposed to COVID-19. Each CDR3 is given with its conserved first and last residue. A D gene is named only where the DNA matches it firmly. For some rows the clone size is stated as once, few or many, or as a class when expanded; others skip it.

J: TRBJ1-5
V: TRBV7-2
D: TRBD1
size: once
length: 15
CDR3: CASSIGTGGVQPQHF
DNA: TGTGCCAGCAGCATCGGGACAGGGGGCGTTCAGCCCCAGCATTTT

J: TRBJ1-1
V: TRBV3-1/TRBV3-2
D: .
size: .
length: 11
CDR3: CASRRGTEAFF
DNA: TGTGCCAGCAGGAGAGGCACTGAAGCTTTCTTT

J: TRBJ1-4
V: TRBV6-5
D: .
size: once
length: 15
CDR3: CASRTTVATNEKLFF
DNA: TGTGCCAGCAGGACAACAGTTGCAACTAATGAAAAACTGTTTTTT

J: TRBJ2-5
V: TRBV7-9
D: .
size: .
length: 14
CDR3: CASSLGYREETQYF
DNA: TGTGCCAGCAGCTTAGGCTACAGGGAAGAGACCCAGTACTTC

J: TRBJ1-2
V: TRBV2
D: .
size: .
length: 13
CDR3: CASTRYTASGYTF
DNA: TGTGCCAGCACCCGATACACGGCTAGTGGCTACACCTTC

J: TRBJ2-3
V: TRBV4-1
D: .
size: .
length: 12
CDR3: CASSQDGENQYF
DNA: TGCGCCAGCAGCCAAGATGGGGAGAACCAGTATTTT

J: TRBJ1-5
V: TRBV3-1/TRBV3-2
D: .
size: .
length: 18
CDR3: CASSQDVDWAGLNQPQHF
DNA: TGTGCCAGCAGCCAAGATGTGGACTGGGCAGGACTCAATCAGCCCCAGCATTTT

J: TRBJ2-2
V: TRBV9
D: .
size: .
length: 14
CDR3: CASSVVMNTGELFF
DNA: TGTGCCAGCAGCGTAGTCATGAACACCGGGGAGCTGTTTTTT

J: TRBJ2-3
V: TRBV9
D: .
size: .
length: 15
CDR3: CASSVVPTSTDTQYF
DNA: TGTGCCAGCAGCGTAGTCCCAACTAGCACAGATACGCAGTATTTT

J: TRBJ1-6
V: TRBV7-9
D: .
size: .
length: 14
CDR3: CASSSEGVGSPLHF
DNA: TGTGCCAGCAGCTCAGAGGGGGTTGGTTCACCCCTCCACTTT

J: TRBJ2-1
V: TRBV18
D: TRBD1
size: .
length: 17
CDR3: CASSPTQGQGAGNEQFF
DNA: TGTGCCAGCTCACCGACACAGGGACAGGGGGCAGGGAATGAGCAGTTCTTC

J: TRBJ2-3
V: TRBV5-1
D: TRBD2
size: .
length: 16
CDR3: CASSLAAGVGTDTQYF
DNA: TGTGCCAGCAGCTTGGCTGCGGGAGTGGGGACAGATACGCAGTATTTT

J: TRBJ2-5
V: TRBV7-9
D: .
size: .
length: 13
CDR3: CASSRSTGETQYF
DNA: TGTGCCAGCAGCCGGTCCACCGGGGAGACCCAGTACTTC

J: TRBJ2-2
V: TRBV5-4
D: .
size: .
length: 16
CDR3: CASSLSGTSNTGELFF
DNA: TGTGCCAGCAGCTTGTCTGGGACTTCGAACACCGGGGAGCTGTTTTTT

J: TRBJ1-1
V: TRBV7-6
D: .
size: .
length: 14
CDR3: CASSLLQGNTEAFF
DNA: TGTGCCAGCAGCTTGTTACAGGGGAACACTGAAGCTTTCTTT

J: TRBJ2-1
V: TRBV7-2
D: TRBD2
size: .
length: 15
CDR3: CASSFSGGSYNEQFF
DNA: TGTGCCAGCAGCTTTTCGGGGGGGTCTTACAATGAGCAGTTCTTC